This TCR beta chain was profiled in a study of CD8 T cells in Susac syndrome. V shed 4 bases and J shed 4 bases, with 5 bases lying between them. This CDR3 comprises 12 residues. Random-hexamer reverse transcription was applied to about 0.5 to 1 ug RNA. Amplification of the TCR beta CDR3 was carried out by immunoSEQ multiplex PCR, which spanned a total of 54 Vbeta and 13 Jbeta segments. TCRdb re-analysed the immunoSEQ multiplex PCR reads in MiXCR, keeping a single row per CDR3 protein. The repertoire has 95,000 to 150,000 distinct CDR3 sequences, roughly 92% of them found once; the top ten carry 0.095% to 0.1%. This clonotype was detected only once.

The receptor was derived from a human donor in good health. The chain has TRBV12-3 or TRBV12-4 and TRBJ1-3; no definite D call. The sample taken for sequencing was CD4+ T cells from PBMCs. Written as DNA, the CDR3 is TGTGCCAGCAGTTCCCAAGGAAACACCATATATTTT. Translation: CASSSQGNTIYF.